These 15 T cell receptor beta chains share one sample of origin, sequenced in a study of cytomegalovirus exposure and HLA in healthy donors. PCR primers comprised 60 Vbeta and 13 Jbeta primers. Using immunoSEQ multiplex PCR, the repertoire was profiled, and TCRdb retains in-frame clones only, with some absent. This table has about 57,000 clones, 80% appearing once. The sample was PBMCs. The receptors derive from a male donor in good health and CMV-seronegative.

CDR3 residues: CASSYGGQGRDGYTF. In nucleotides, the CDR3 is TGTGCCAGCAGTTACGGGGGACAGGGCCGCGATGGCTACACCTTC. V and J are TRBV6-4 and TRBJ1-2; 9 positions agree with TRBD1. The CDR3 is made up of 15 amino acids. J lost 6 bases, V lost 5 bases, and 10 bases had no gene match. The germline V gene encodes CDR1 MRHNA and CDR2 SNTAGT.

In DNA, the CDR3 is TGTGCCAGCAGCTTACGTCAGGGGGGAGCAGGCTATGGCTACACCTTC. It codes for CASSLRQGGAGYGYTF. This chain links TRBV7-6 with TRBJ1-2; 7 bases align to TRBD1. The CDR3 runs 16 residues. Unmatched junction bases numbered 10, after V lost 2 bases and J lost 4 bases. Germline V gives CDR1 SGHVS, CDR2 FNYEAQ. The complete variable domain, with remaining parts taken from reference TRBV7-6 and TRBJ1-2, reads GAGVSQSPRYKVTKRGQDVALRCDPISGHVSLYWYRQALGQGPEFLTYFNYEAQQDKSGLPNDRFSAERPEGSISTLTIQRTEQRDSAMYRCASSLRQGGAGYGYTFGSGTRLTVV.

The chain recombines TRBV5-1 with TRBJ1-2; D is uncertain. V lost 4 bases and J lost 8, with 18 bases in between. CDR1 is SGHRS and CDR2 is YFSETQ in the germline V gene. The CDR3 runs 14 residues. CDR3 DNA: TGCGCCAGCAGCACTGGCGGGCCCCAGGAGGGCTACACCTTC. It translates to CASSTGGPQEGYTF.

This clone was seen once. This rearrangement joins TRBV4-3 to TRBJ2-7; 10 bases match TRBD2. V was pared by 3 bases and J by 3 bases, with 8 bases of the junction left unmatched. Germline CDR1 is LGHNA and CDR2 is YSLEER. This CDR3 is built from 16 residues. CDR3 nucleotides: TGCGCCAGCAGCCAGGCCAGCGGGGGGGCCATCTACGAGCAGTACTTC. Protein: CASSQASGGAIYEQYF.

This clone was seen only once. This chain links TRBV7-8 with TRBJ2-7; tentatively, D is TRBD1 (5 bases). V lost 5 bases and J lost 4, with 12 bases in between. Germline V CDR1 and CDR2: SGHVS, FQNEAQ. This CDR3 contains 13 residues. The CDR3 bases are TGTGCCAGCAGCCCCCAGTGGACATACGAGCAGTACTTC. Protein product: CASSPQWTYEQYF.

This chain connects TRBV7-3 to TRBJ1-2, with D possibly being TRBD1 (6 bases). Looked up from germline, CDR1 is SGHTA and CDR2 is FQGTGA. Trimming removed 2 bases at V and 8 bases at J, with 15 bases between. This CDR3 region has 14 residues. The CDR3 reads CASSLRGRGYGYTF. CDR3 coding DNA: TGTGCCAGCAGCTTACGGGGCAGGGGATACGGCTACACCTTC.

V gene TRBV5-1 combines with J gene TRBJ1-2; 10 bases agree with TRBD1. Per the germline V gene, CDR1 is SGHRS and CDR2 is YFSETQ. Losses at the gene ends were 4 bases for V and 6 bases for J; bases not matched to a gene: 6. The CDR3 loop spans 14 amino acids. Here the CDR3 DNA reads TGCGCCAGCAGCCCAGGACAGGGGGAACATGGCTACACCTTC. Its translation: CASSPGQGEHGYTF.

This chain links TRBV2 with TRBJ1-3; no clear D gene. The germline gives CDR1 SNHLY, CDR2 FYNNEI. V lost 8 bases and J lost 8, with 10 bases in between. The CDR3 extends over 11 amino acids. CDR3 in DNA: TGTGCCAGCGGGGAGAAGTACACCATATATTTT. It encodes CASGEKYTIYF.

This clone was counted a few times. This rearrangement joins TRBV4-3 to TRBJ1-2, with TRBD1 matching over 10 bases. Germline V gives CDR1 LGHNA, CDR2 YSLEER. Trimming cost V 1 base and J 6 bases; bases outside gene matches: 2. The CDR3 contains 14 residues. CDR3 in DNA: TGCGCCAGCAGCCAAGGGACAGGGGGAAATGGCTACACCTTC. Translation: CASSQGTGGNGYTF.

The chain links TRBV6-1 to TRBJ1-6; 7 bases are shared with TRBD1. CDR3 length: 12 residues. The trim removed 7 bases at V and 9 bases at J, leaving 3 bases unmatched. Germline CDR1 and CDR2: MNHNS and SASEGT. The CDR3 protein is CASNRGSSPLHF. The CDR3 DNA reads as TGTGCCAGCAACAGGGGAAGTTCACCCCTCCACTTT.

Concerning this clone: The junction departs from germline at one end; a sequencing error may be responsible. The V call is TRBV11-2, the J call TRBJ2-1, with 13 bases fitting TRBD2. The germline V gene has CDR1 SGHAT and CDR2 FQNNGV. CDR3 length: 15 amino acids. The CDR3 here is CASSPGLAGNNEQLF. The CDR3 DNA follows: TGTGCCAGCAGCCCGGGACTAGCGGGGAACAATGAGCAGCTCTTC.

This clone was observed a handful of times. The chain carries TRBV18 and TRBJ1-2; a possible D gene is TRBD1 (5 bases). V lost 0 bases and J lost 1, with 9 bases in between. This CDR3 is built from 15 residues. Germline CDR1 KGHSH, CDR2 LQKENI. The CDR3 region is CASSPPDIYNYGYTF. CDR3 coding DNA: TGTGCCAGCTCACCACCGGACATCTATAACTATGGCTACACCTTC.

J is TRBJ1-2 and V is TRBV29-1; D is uncertain. CDR3 length: 12 amino acids. V shed 7 bases and J shed 1 base, with 10 bases lying between them. Per germline, CDR1 SQVTM and CDR2 ANQGSEA. CDR3 protein: CSARMDNYGYTF. CDR3 in DNA: TGCAGCGCCAGGATGGATAACTATGGCTACACCTTC.

This clone occurred once. This rearrangement joins TRBV2 to TRBJ2-7; no clear D gene. Trimming cost V 9 bases and J 0 bases, with 12 bases left between them. From germline, CDR1 is SNHLY and CDR2 FYNNEI. The CDR3 contains 13 residues. The CDR3 reads CASTRTVSYEQYF. The CDR3 bases are TGTGCCAGTACCAGAACAGTCTCCTACGAGCAGTACTTC.

The gene calls are TRBV9 and TRBJ2-1; 11 nucleotides agree with TRBD2. V was pared by 0 bases and J by 7 bases, with 3 bases of the junction left unmatched. Germline V gene lookup returns CDR1 SGDLS and CDR2 YYNGEE. The CDR3 length is 15 residues. In DNA, the CDR3 is TGTGCCAGCAGCGTAGGTAGCGGGGGGGCAAATGAGCAGTTCTTC. Translation gives CASSVGSGGANEQFF.